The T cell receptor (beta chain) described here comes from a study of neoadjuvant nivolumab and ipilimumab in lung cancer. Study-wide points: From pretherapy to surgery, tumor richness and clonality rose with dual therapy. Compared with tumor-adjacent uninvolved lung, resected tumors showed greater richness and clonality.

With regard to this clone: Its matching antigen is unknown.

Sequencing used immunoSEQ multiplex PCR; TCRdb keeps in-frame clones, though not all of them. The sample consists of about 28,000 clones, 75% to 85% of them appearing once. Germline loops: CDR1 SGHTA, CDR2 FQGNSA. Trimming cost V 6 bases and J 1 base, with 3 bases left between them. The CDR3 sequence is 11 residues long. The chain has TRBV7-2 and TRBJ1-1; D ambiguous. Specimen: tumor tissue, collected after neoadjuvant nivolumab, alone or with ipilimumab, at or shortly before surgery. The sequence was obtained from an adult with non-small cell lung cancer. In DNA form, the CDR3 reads TGTGCCAGCAGAGAGAACACTGAAGCTTTCTTT. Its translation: CASRENTEAFF.